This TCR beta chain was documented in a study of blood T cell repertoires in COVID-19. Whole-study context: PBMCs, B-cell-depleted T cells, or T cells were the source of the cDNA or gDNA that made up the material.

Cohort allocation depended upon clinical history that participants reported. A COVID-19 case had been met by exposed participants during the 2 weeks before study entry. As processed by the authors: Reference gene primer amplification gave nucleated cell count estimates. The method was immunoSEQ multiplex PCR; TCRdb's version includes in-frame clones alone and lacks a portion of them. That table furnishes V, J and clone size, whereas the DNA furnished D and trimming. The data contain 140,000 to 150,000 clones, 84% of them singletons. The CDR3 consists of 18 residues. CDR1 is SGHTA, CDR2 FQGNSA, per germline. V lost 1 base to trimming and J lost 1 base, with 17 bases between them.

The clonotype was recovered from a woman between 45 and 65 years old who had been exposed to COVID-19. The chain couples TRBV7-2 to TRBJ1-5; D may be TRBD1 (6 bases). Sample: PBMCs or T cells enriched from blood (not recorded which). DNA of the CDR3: TGTGCCAGCAGCTTAGATCGAGACTTACAGGGAAGCAATCAGCCCCAGCATTTT. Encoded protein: CASSLDRDLQGSNQPQHF. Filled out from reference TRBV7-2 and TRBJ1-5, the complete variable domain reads GAGVSQSPSNKVTEKGKDVELRCDPISGHTALYWYRQSLGQGLEFLIYFQGNSAPDKSGLPSDRFSAERTGGSVSTLTIQRTQQEDSAVYLCASSLDRDLQGSNQPQHFGDGTRLSIL.